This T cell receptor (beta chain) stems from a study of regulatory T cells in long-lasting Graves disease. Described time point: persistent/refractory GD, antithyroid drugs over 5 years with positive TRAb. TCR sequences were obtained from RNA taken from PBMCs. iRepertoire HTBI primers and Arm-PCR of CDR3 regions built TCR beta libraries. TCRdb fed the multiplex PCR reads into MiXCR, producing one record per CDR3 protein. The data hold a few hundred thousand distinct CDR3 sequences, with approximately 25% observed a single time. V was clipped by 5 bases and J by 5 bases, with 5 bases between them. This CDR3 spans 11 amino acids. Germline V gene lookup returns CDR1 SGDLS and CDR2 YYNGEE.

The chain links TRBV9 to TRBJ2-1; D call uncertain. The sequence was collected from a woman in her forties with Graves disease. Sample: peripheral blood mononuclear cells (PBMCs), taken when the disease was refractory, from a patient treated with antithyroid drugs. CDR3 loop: CASRRNNEQFF. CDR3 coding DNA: TGTGCCAGCAGGCGTAACAATGAGCAGTTCTTC.